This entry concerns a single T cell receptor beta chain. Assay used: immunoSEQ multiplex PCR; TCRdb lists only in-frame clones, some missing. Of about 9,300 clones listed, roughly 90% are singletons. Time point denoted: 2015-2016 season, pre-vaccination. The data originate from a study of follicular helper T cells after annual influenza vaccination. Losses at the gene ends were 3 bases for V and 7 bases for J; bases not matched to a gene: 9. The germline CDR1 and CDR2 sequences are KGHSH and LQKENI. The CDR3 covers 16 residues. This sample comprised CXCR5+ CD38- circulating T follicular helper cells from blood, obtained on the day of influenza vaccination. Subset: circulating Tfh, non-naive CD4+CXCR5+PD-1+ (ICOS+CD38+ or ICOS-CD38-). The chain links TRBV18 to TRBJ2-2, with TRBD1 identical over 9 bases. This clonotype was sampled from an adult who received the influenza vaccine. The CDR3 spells CASSPDRGNVGGELFF. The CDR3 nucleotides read TGTGCCAGCTCACCCGACAGGGGGAACGTTGGCGGGGAGCTGTTTTTT.